Listed here are 28 T cell receptor beta chains from one sample, sequenced in a study of CD8 T cells in ankylosing spondylitis. General observations from the study: What seemed typical of ankylosing spondylitis blood was a TCR beta motif built from roughly 8 highly homologous variants.

TCRdb re-derived calls from the 5' RACE reads in MiXCR, one entry per CDR3 protein. The table records about 750,000 distinct CDR3 sequences, 15% to 20% of them present only once. The antigens these receptors bind are not known. Sequencing was done on a sample of blood, either unsorted or a sorted T cell fraction (not recorded which). The receptors come from a male donor with ankylosing spondylitis.

The J gene is TRBJ2-3, the V gene TRBV7-8, with 8 bases lining up with TRBD1. V was clipped by 5 bases and J by 1 base; unmatched bases: 8. The germline V gene encodes CDR1 SGHVS and CDR2 FQNEAQ. CDR3 size: 16 residues. This CDR3 is CASSNQPGQGTDTQYF. CDR3 sequence (DNA): TGTGCCAGCAGCAATCAACCGGGACAGGGCACAGATACGCAGTATTTT.

There are a few counts of this clonotype. The chain combines TRBV19 with TRBJ1-2; 8 bases fit TRBD1. The CDR3 covers 15 residues. CDR1 is LNHDA and CDR2 is SQIVND in the germline V gene (reference sequence). The V gene end was trimmed by 4 bases and the J gene end by 8 bases; junction bases not matched to a gene: 12. The CDR3: CASSTGRTGHNGYTF. CDR3 coding DNA: TGTGCCAGTAGTACGGGAAGGACAGGGCATAACGGCTACACCTTC.

In its sample, this clonotype was seen a few times. This sequence joins TRBV6-1 and TRBJ2-7, with 8 bases fitting TRBD2. Germline assignment: CDR1 MNHNS and CDR2 SASEGT. Germline trimming cut 2 bases from V and 3 bases from J; bases unmatched to any gene: 3. This CDR3 contains 14 residues. CDR3 DNA sequence: TGTGCCAGCAGTGAATCGGGGGGGCTCTACGAGCAGTACTTC. It codes for CASSESGGLYEQYF.

The count of this clonotype is one. The genes are TRBV5-1 and TRBJ2-7; D possibly uses TRBD1 or TRBD2 (5 bases each). The CDR3 spans 14 residues. Between the trimmed V and J ends, which lost 4 bases and 0 bases, there was a span of 11 bases. CDR1 and CDR2 from the germline V gene are SGHRS and YFSETQ. The CDR3 region has the DNA TGCGCCAGCAGCCCCTCGGGACCCTCCTACGAGCAGTACTTC. Amino acids: CASSPSGPSYEQYF.

V usage is TRBV29-1 and J usage is TRBJ1-5; no reliable D call. The CDR3 has 13 amino acids. In germline, CDR1 is SQVTM, CDR2 ANQGSEA. V gave up 5 bases and J gave up 0 bases, with 8 bases separating them. The CDR3 DNA reads as TGCAGCGTTCGGGAATATAGCAATCAGCCCCAGCATTTT. Translation gives CSVREYSNQPQHF.

In its sample, this clonotype was seen many times. V is TRBV5-1 and J is TRBJ2-5, with D possibly being TRBD1 (6 bases). V lost 0 bases to trimming and J lost 3 bases, with 6 bases between them. This CDR3 spans 13 amino acids. CDR1 and CDR2 from the germline V gene are SGHRS and YFSETQ. The CDR3 here is CASSLEGEETQYF. CDR3 in DNA: TGCGCCAGCAGCTTGGAGGGGGAAGAGACCCAGTACTTC. Drawing the rest from reference TRBV5-1 and TRBJ2-5, the complete variable domain is KAGVTQTPRYLIKTRGQQVTLSCSPISGHRSVSWYQQTPGQGLQFLFEYFSETQRNKGNFPGRFSGRQFSNSRSEMNVSTLELGDSALYLCASSLEGEETQYFGPGTRLLVL.

This clonotype occurred a few times. The chain recombines TRBV7-2 with TRBJ2-1, with 14 nucleotides matching TRBD2. The CDR3 is 16 amino acids. CDR1 is SGHTA and CDR2 is FQGNSA in the germline V gene. Germline trimming cut 5 bases from V and 8 bases from J; bases unmatched to any gene: 8. The CDR3 DNA is TGTGCCAGCAGCCCCCAGGGACTAGCGGGGGACGATGAGCAGTTCTTC. Its translation: CASSPQGLAGDDEQFF.

In the case of this clonotype: This sequence may be a read error, since a much larger clone differs from it by one base. The missing conserved phenylalanine or tryptophan at the end of this CDR3 makes a read error likely. The J gene is TRBJ2-1, the V gene TRBV11-2, with 7 positions matching TRBD1. The CDR3 contains 15 residues. CDR1 and CDR2 from the germline V gene are SGHAT and FQNNGV. The junction had 9 bases not matched to a gene; V was cut back by 5 bases and J by 5 bases. DNA for the CDR3: TGTGCCAGCAGCCAGAGGTACAGGGGAGACAATGAGCAGTTCTTA. Translated, it gives CASSQRYRGDNEQFL.

The rearrangement links TRBV4-1 to TRBJ1-1; D gene ambiguous. V lost 3 bases to trimming and J lost 1 base, with 15 bases between them. The germline CDR1 and CDR2 sequences are MGHRA and YSYEKL. CDR3 length: 16 residues. The CDR3 bases are TGCGCCAGCAGCCAGTCATGGGCCGGATCGAACACTGAAGCTTTCTTT. This codes for CASSQSWAGSNTEAFF.

In this sample, this clonotype turned up a few times. J is TRBJ2-1 and V is TRBV6-2 or TRBV6-3, with 9 bases lining up with TRBD2. CDR1 and CDR2 (germline): MNHEY, SVGEGT. The trim removed 5 bases at V and 8 bases at J, leaving 7 bases unmatched. The CDR3 is 14 amino acids. The CDR3 DNA reads as TGTGCCAGCAGTCCCGGGACTAGCTCGGATGAGCAGTTCTTC. Amino acid sequence: CASSPGTSSDEQFF.

V gene TRBV6-5 combines with J gene TRBJ1-2; D gene uncertain. This CDR3 spans 11 amino acids. V dropped 1 base and J dropped 8 bases, with 5 bases sitting between them. CDR1 is MNHEY and CDR2 is SVGAGI in the germline V gene. As DNA, the CDR3 is TGTGCCAGCAGTTACTGGGGAGGCTACACCTTC. Residues: CASSYWGGYTF.

The gene calls are TRBV4-2 and TRBJ2-7, with a possible D match to TRBD1 (6 bases). The CDR3 has 14 residues. V dropped 3 bases and J dropped 2 bases, with 11 bases sitting between them. The germline V gene encodes CDR1 LGHNA and CDR2 YNFKEQ. Here the CDR3 reads CASSHGQNPYEQYF. Written as DNA, the CDR3 is TGTGCCAGCAGCCATGGACAGAACCCCTACGAGCAGTACTTC.

The genes are TRBV5-1 and TRBJ2-1, with 13 positions matching TRBD2. Trimming took 4 bases from V and 8 from J; bases not matched to a gene: 9. Per the germline V gene, CDR1 is SGHRS and CDR2 is YFSETQ. This CDR3 has 16 amino acids. The CDR3 sequence: CASSGPGLAGMDEQFF. As DNA, the CDR3 is TGCGCCAGCAGCGGGCCGGGACTAGCGGGAATGGATGAGCAGTTCTTC.

This clonotype was found many times. The rearrangement joins TRBV29-1 to TRBJ2-7; 7 bases match TRBD1. Germline CDR1 and CDR2: SQVTM and ANQGSEA. The CDR3 consists of 14 residues. J gave up 5 bases and V 2 bases, and 9 bases lay outside the gene matches. CDR3 protein: CSVERAGGIHEQYF. The CDR3 region has the DNA TGCAGCGTTGAAAGGGCAGGGGGTATCCACGAGCAGTACTTC.

The chain has TRBV6-1 and TRBJ1-1; D is undetermined. V dropped 11 bases and J dropped 3 bases, with 13 bases sitting between them. The CDR3 extends over 12 amino acids. CDR1 and CDR2 from the germline V gene are MNHNS and SASEGT. CDR3 residues: CASQAAYTEAFF. CDR3 DNA sequence: TGTGCCTCCCAGGCGGCCTACACTGAAGCTTTCTTT.

The chain combines TRBV20-1 with TRBJ1-3; D is perhaps TRBD1 (5 bases). The CDR3 runs 14 residues. In germline, CDR1 is DFQATT, CDR2 SNEGSKA (reference sequence). The germline V and J ends were trimmed by 3 bases and 3 bases, with 12 bases remaining between them. This CDR3 is CSASRGKGGNTIYF. DNA of the CDR3: TGCAGTGCTAGTAGGGGAAAAGGTGGAAACACCATATATTTT.

The rearrangement links TRBV18 to TRBJ2-7; 11 bases match TRBD1. The CDR3 sequence is 16 residues long. Trimming cost V 4 bases and J 7 bases; bases outside gene matches: 12. Germline V lookup: CDR1 KGHSH, CDR2 LQKENI. CDR3 protein: CASSLSIPGQGGEQYF. The CDR3 coding sequence is TGTGCCAGCTCACTCAGCATACCGGGACAGGGGGGAGAGCAGTACTTC.

Here the CDR3 reads CSAPPVIAGVWETQYF. For the CDR3, the DNA is TGCAGTGCTCCCCCGGTAATAGCGGGAGTATGGGAGACCCAGTACTTC. The V gene is TRBV20-1, the J gene TRBJ2-5, with TRBD2 identical over 9 bases. The CDR3 is 16 amino acids. Germline CDR1 DFQATT, CDR2 SNEGSKA (reference sequence). V lost 5 bases and J lost 5; bases outside the gene matches: 15.

This clonotype showed up many times. The chain recombines TRBV7-2 with TRBJ2-7; D might be TRBD2 (7 bases). This CDR3 has 13 residues. Trimming pared 5 bases from V and 1 base from J, leaving 9 bases between. CDR1 and CDR2 (germline): SGHTA, FQGNSA. The CDR3 region is CASSAGASYEQYF. The CDR3 DNA reads TGTGCCAGCAGCGCGGGGGCATCCTACGAGCAGTACTTC.

In this sample, this clonotype turned up a few times. The gene calls are TRBV29-1 and TRBJ1-1; a weak D match, TRBD1 (5 bases). This CDR3 region has 14 residues. Trimming left V 2 bases short and J 5 bases short, with 15 bases between. Germline CDR1 and CDR2: SQVTM and ANQGSEA. CDR3: CSVEPAGTLTEAFF. DNA of the CDR3: TGCAGCGTTGAACCGGCAGGGACGCTGACTGAAGCTTTCTTT.

This chain uses TRBV3-1 with TRBJ1-6; TRBD1 matches at 8 bases. Trimming at V came to 0 bases and at J to 7 bases, leaving 2 bases not matched to a gene. CDR1 LGHDT and CDR2 YNNKEL come from the germline V gene (reference sequence). The CDR3 consists of 15 residues. In DNA form, the CDR3 reads TGTGCCAGCAGCCAAGAGGACAGGGCGAATTCACCCCTCCACTTT. Encoded protein: CASSQEDRANSPLHF.

V and J are TRBV5-6 and TRBJ2-3, with D perhaps TRBD1 or TRBD2 (5 bases each). Trimming left V 2 bases short and J 1 base short, with 14 bases between. The CDR3 is 16 amino acids. From germline, CDR1 is SGHDT and CDR2 YYEEEE. The CDR3: CASSFSRGRGTDTQYF. CDR3 sequence (DNA): TGTGCCAGCAGCTTCTCCCGGGGACGGGGCACAGATACGCAGTATTTT. Combining the CDR3 with reference TRBV5-6 and TRBJ2-3 gives the whole variable domain DAGVTQSPTHLIKTRGQQVTLRCSPKSGHDTVSWYQQALGQGPQFIFQYYEEEERQRGNFPDRFSGHQFPNYSSELNVNALLLGDSALYLCASSFSRGRGTDTQYFGPGTRLTVL.

This clonotype was observed once. This chain joins TRBV4-1 and TRBJ2-3; D gene ambiguous. The V gene's germline CDR1 is MGHRA and CDR2 YSYEKL. This CDR3 is 14 amino acids long. Trimming removed 3 bases at V and 0 bases at J, with 7 bases between. The CDR3 sequence is CASSHGVSTDTQYF. CDR3 coding DNA: TGCGCCAGCAGCCATGGGGTTAGCACAGATACGCAGTATTTT.

This clonotype was counted a few times. One end of the junction fails to match germline, which may point to a read error. This chain joins TRBV4-1 and TRBJ1-2, with D possibly TRBD1 on 5 matching bases. CDR1 is MGHRA and CDR2 is YSYEKL in the germline V gene. This CDR3 spans 14 amino acids. CDR3 DNA: TGCGTCAGCAGCCAAGATTCAGGGAAGTATGGCTACACCTTC. Its translation is CVSSQDSGKYGYTF.

V is TRBV2 and J is TRBJ2-1; TRBD2 is a possible D gene (6 bases). V was pared by 6 bases and J by 2 bases, with 20 bases between. This CDR3 spans 17 amino acids. Germline assignment: CDR1 SNHLY and CDR2 FYNNEI. The CDR3 loop reads CASSRVLVGGTYNEQFF. CDR3 coding DNA: TGTGCCAGCAGCCGGGTCCTTGTGGGAGGAACCTACAATGAGCAGTTCTTC.

The rearrangement joins TRBV19 to TRBJ1-2; tentatively, D is TRBD1 (5 bases). The V gene's germline CDR1 is LNHDA and CDR2 SQIVND (reference sequence). The CDR3 length is 12 residues. V shed 9 bases and J shed 2 bases, with 10 bases lying between them. This CDR3 reads CASRGRNYGYTF. The CDR3 DNA reads as TGTGCCAGCCGGGGACGGAACTATGGCTACACCTTC.

The chain has TRBV20-1 and TRBJ2-7, with TRBD2 identical over 8 bases. The V gene's germline CDR1 is DFQATT and CDR2 SNEGSKA (reference sequence). J gave up 2 bases and V 5 bases, and 5 bases lay outside the gene matches. The CDR3 is 13 residues long. Here the CDR3 DNA reads TGCAGTGCTCACAGCGGGGGCGCCTACGAGCAGTACTTC. Translation: CSAHSGGAYEQYF.

The chain is built from TRBV11-2 and TRBJ2-2; 12 bases map to TRBD1. This CDR3 has 19 amino acids. Germline CDR1 SGHAT, CDR2 FQNNGV. J lost 6 bases, V lost 3 bases, and 14 bases had no gene match. The CDR3 DNA is TGTGCCAGCAGCTTTCCGGGACAGGGGGCTGATGGTTCGTCCGGGGAGCTGTTTTTT. As protein: CASSFPGQGADGSSGELFF.